The rows below give T cell receptor beta chains drawn from one sample of a study of shared clonotypes between healthy human individuals. Some clones are missing from TCRdb's copy, which holds only in-frame ones; the method was immunoSEQ multiplex PCR. Of hundreds of thousands of clones detected, 95% to 96% appear once; the ten largest clones hold over 0.09%. Sequencing was carried out using naive CD8+ T cells sorted from blood. These receptors were obtained from a woman in her thirties in good health. The CDR3 runs from the conserved cysteine through the conserved F or W. A D gene is named only where the DNA matches it firmly. Part of the rows lack a size; the others show once, few, many or a class for expanded clones.

J gene: TRBJ2-7
V gene: TRBV11-2
clone size: .
D gene: .
CDR3 DNA: TGTGCCAGCAGCTGGGGCGGTCGCACGGTGGATTTTTACGAGCAGTACTTC
CDR3 protein: CASSWGGRTVDFYEQYF

J gene: TRBJ2-5
V gene: TRBV28
clone size: .
D gene: TRBD1
CDR3 DNA: TGTGCCAGCAGCCCCCTCGGACAGGAAGAGGCCCAGTACTTC
CDR3 protein: CASSPLGQEEAQYF

J gene: TRBJ2-1
V gene: TRBV5-4
clone size: .
D gene: .
CDR3 DNA: TGTGCCAGCACCGGAGGGGCTTCCTCCTACAATGAGCAGTTCTTC
CDR3 protein: CASTGGASSYNEQFF

J gene: TRBJ2-1
V gene: TRBV2
clone size: .
D gene: TRBD1
CDR3 DNA: TGTGCCAGCAGTTCCGGGACAGGGGTCTATTATGAGCAGTTCTTC
CDR3 protein: CASSSGTGVYYEQFF

J gene: TRBJ1-1
V gene: TRBV6-1
clone size: .
D gene: .
CDR3 DNA: TGTGCCAGCAGTGAAATTTCAGGACCCAAGGCTGAAGCTTTCTTT
CDR3 protein: CASSEISGPKAEAFF

J gene: TRBJ2-7
V gene: TRBV5-6
clone size: once
D gene: .
CDR3 DNA: TGTGCCAGCAGCTTCACAAATGAACCCTACGAGCAGTACTTC
CDR3 protein: CASSFTNEPYEQYF

J gene: TRBJ1-5
V gene: TRBV2
clone size: once
D gene: .
CDR3 DNA: TGTGCCAGCAGACAGGGAGAATCCAATCAGCCCCAGCATTTT
CDR3 protein: CASRQGESNQPQHF

J gene: TRBJ2-7
V gene: TRBV29-1
clone size: .
D gene: .
CDR3 DNA: TGCAGCGCATGGACAGATGCCTACGAGCAGTACTTC
CDR3 protein: CSAWTDAYEQYF

J gene: TRBJ2-3
V gene: TRBV6-5
clone size: .
D gene: TRBD2
CDR3 DNA: TGTGCCAGCAAGGGCCTAGCGGGAGCAGATACGCAGTATTTT
CDR3 protein: CASKGLAGADTQYF

J gene: TRBJ1-2
V gene: TRBV27
clone size: once
D gene: TRBD1
CDR3 DNA: TGTGCCAGCAGTTCAATATACAGGGACAGGTCGAAGACGGGGTATGGCTACACCTTC
CDR3 protein: CASSSIYRDRSKTGYGYTF

J gene: TRBJ2-2
V gene: TRBV4-2
clone size: .
D gene: TRBD2
CDR3 DNA: TGTGCCAGCAGCCAAGATGGGTATGGGACTAGGGGGACCGGGGAGCTGTTTTTT
CDR3 protein: CASSQDGYGTRGTGELFF

J gene: TRBJ1-1
V gene: TRBV10-2
clone size: .
D gene: .
CDR3 DNA: TGCGCCAGCAGTGATCGGGACTACACTGAAGCTTTCTTT
CDR3 protein: CASSDRDYTEAFF

J gene: TRBJ2-2
V gene: TRBV9
clone size: .
D gene: .
CDR3 DNA: TGTGCCAGCAGCGTAGGCAGGGCAACCGGGGAGCTGTTTTTT
CDR3 protein: CASSVGRATGELFF

J gene: TRBJ2-2
V gene: TRBV4-1
clone size: .
D gene: TRBD2
CDR3 DNA: TGCGCCAGCAGCCATGCAGATAGCGGGAGGGCCGAGGTCGGGGAGCTGTTTTTT
CDR3 protein: CASSHADSGRAEVGELFF

J gene: TRBJ1-5
V gene: TRBV6-1
clone size: .
D gene: .
CDR3 DNA: TGTGCCAGCAGCGTACAGGGATCCAATCAGCCCCAGCATTTT
CDR3 protein: CASSVQGSNQPQHF

J gene: TRBJ2-5
V gene: TRBV5-1
clone size: .
D gene: .
CDR3 DNA: TGCGCCAGCAGCTCGTCCCGACGGCAACAAGAGACCCAGTACTTC
CDR3 protein: CASSSSRRQQETQYF

J gene: TRBJ1-3
V gene: TRBV7-9
clone size: .
D gene: .
CDR3 DNA: TGTGCCAGCAGCTTATCTGGAAACACCATATATTTT
CDR3 protein: CASSLSGNTIYF

J gene: TRBJ2-1
V gene: TRBV28
clone size: .
D gene: .
CDR3 DNA: TGTGCCAGCCACACTAGCTCCTACAATGAGCAGTTCTTC
CDR3 protein: CASHTSSYNEQFF